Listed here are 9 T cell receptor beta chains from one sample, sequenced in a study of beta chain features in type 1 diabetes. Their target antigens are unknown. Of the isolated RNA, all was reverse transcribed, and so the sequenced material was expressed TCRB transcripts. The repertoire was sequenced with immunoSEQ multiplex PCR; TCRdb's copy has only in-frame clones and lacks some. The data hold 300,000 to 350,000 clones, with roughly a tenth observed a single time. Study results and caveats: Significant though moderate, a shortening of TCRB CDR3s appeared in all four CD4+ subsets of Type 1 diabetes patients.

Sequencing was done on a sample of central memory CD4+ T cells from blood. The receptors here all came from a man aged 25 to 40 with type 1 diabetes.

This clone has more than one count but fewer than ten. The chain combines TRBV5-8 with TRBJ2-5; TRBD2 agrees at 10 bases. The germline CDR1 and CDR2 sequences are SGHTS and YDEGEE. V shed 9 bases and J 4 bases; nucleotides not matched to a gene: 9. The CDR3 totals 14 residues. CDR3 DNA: TGTGCCACCACCCCAGCGGGGGGGCGAGAGACCCAGTACTTC. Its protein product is CATTPAGGRETQYF.

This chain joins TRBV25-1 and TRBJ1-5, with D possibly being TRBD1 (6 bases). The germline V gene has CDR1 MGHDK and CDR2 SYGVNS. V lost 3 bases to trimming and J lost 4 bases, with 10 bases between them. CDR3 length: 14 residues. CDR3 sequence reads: CASSEDRSNQPQHF. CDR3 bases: TGTGCCAGCAGTGAGGACAGATCGAATCAGCCCCAGCATTTT.

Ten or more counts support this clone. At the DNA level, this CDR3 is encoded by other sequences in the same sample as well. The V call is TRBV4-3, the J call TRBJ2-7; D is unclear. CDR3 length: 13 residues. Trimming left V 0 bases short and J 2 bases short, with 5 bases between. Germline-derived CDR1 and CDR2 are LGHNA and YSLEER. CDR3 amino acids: CASSQDGPYEQYF. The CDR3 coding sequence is TGCGCCAGCAGCCAAGATGGTCCCTACGAGCAGTACTTC.

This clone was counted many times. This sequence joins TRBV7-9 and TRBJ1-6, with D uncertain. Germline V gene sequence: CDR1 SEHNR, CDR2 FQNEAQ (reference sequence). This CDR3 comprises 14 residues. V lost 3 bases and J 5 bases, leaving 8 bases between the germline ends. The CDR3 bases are TGTGCCAGCAGCTTGGAACGGGATAATTCACCCCTCCACTTT. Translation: CASSLERDNSPLHF.

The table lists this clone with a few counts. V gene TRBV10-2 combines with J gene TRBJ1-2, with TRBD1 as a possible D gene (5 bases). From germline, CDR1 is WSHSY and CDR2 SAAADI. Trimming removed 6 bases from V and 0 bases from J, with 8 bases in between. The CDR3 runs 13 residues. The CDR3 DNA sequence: TGCGCCAGCAGAGAAGGGGCTAACTATGGCTACACCTTC. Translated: CASREGANYGYTF.

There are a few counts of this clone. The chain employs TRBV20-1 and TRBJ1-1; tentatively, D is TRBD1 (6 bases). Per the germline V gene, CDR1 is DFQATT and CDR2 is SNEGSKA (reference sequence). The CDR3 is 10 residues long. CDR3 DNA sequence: TGCCAGGCAGGGGACACTGAAGCTTTCTTT. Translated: CQAGDTEAFF.

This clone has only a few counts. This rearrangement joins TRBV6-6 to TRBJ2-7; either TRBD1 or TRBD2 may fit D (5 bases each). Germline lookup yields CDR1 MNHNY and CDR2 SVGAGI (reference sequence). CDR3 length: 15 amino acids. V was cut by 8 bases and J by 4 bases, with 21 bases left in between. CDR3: CASRSRDRSVYEQYF. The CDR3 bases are TGTGCCAGCCGGTCCCGGGACCGTAGCGTGTACGAGCAGTACTTC.

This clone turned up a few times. The CDR3: CASRPRTEYPETQYF. The CDR3, as DNA: TGCGCCAGCCGCCCGAGGACAGAGTATCCAGAGACCCAGTACTTC. The chain has TRBV5-1 and TRBJ2-5; D is perhaps TRBD1 (6 bases). The V gene's germline CDR1 is SGHRS and CDR2 YFSETQ. The CDR3 totals 15 residues. V was cut by 7 bases and J by 4 bases, with 20 bases left in between.

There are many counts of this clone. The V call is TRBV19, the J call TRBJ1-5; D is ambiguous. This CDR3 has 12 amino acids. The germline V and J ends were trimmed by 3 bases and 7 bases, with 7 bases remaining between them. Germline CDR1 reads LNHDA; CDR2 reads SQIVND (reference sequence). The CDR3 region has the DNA TGTGCCAGTAGTATTATCTACCAGCCCCAGCATTTT. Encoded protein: CASSIIYQPQHF.